The rows below give T cell receptor beta chains drawn from one sample of a study of regulatory T cells in long-lasting Graves disease. TCRdb passed the multiplex PCR reads through MiXCR, listing each CDR3 protein once. The table includes more than 300,000 distinct CDR3 sequences, 16% detected once. These data were also reused for a study on T cells in Graves' hyperthyroidism and ophthalmopathy.

Sequenced here: peripheral blood mononuclear cells (PBMCs), sampled at new diagnosis, from a patient treated with antithyroid drugs. These receptor sequences come from a woman between 18 and 29 years old with Graves disease. Each CDR3 is given with its conserved first and last residue. The D gene is left open where the match is weak. Size is stated for part of the rows, as once, few or many counts, or as a class when the clone is expanded.

j_call v_call clone_size d_call cdr3_aa cdr3_nt
TRBJ2-2 TRBV20-1 many TRBD2 CSAHSGGPNTGELFF TGCAGTGCTCATAGCGGGGGGCCGAACACCGGGGAGCTGTTTTTT
TRBJ2-2 TRBV5-1 - TRBD2 CASTTSGRNTGELFF TGCGCCAGCACTACTAGCGGGAGGAACACCGGGGAGCTGTTTTTT
TRBJ2-3 TRBV9 - TRBD2 CASAFSGSTDTQYF TGTGCCAGCGCATTTAGCGGGAGCACAGATACGCAGTATTTT
TRBJ2-5 TRBV14 - - CASSQGQGNQETRYF TGTGCCAGCAGCCAAGGCCAGGGAAACCAAGAGACCCGGTACTTC
TRBJ2-1 TRBV6-2/TRBV6-3 few TRBD1 CASRTGDTLHNEQFF TGTGCCAGCAGGACAGGGGACACCTTACACAATGAGCAGTTCTTC
TRBJ2-7 TRBV5-1 many - CASSSHLTSYEQYF TGCGCCAGCAGCTCCCACTTAACCTCCTACGAGCAGTACTTC
TRBJ1-5 TRBV5-6 many TRBD1 CASSLFRTGGYSNQPQHF TGTGCCAGCAGCTTGTTCCGGACAGGTGGCTATAGCAATCAGCCCCAGCATTTT
TRBJ1-2 TRBV30 many - CAWSPGPLGYTF TGTGCCTGGAGTCCAGGGCCCTTAGGCTACACCTTC
TRBJ2-6 TRBV19 - - CASSVGAGANVLTF TGTGCCAGTAGTGTGGGGGCTGGGGCCAACGTCCTGACTTTC
TRBJ2-3 TRBV12-3/TRBV12-4 many TRBD2 CASSSRTSGGLRGRPQYF TGTGCCAGCAGTTCCCGGACTAGCGGGGGGCTCCGGGGGAGGCCGCAGTATTTT
TRBJ2-2 TRBV20-1 once TRBD2 CSAATSGMTNTGELFF TGCAGTGCTGCTACTAGCGGGATGACTAACACCGGGGAGCTGTTTTTT
TRBJ2-6 TRBV7-9 - TRBD1 CASSGGQSRSGANVLTF TGTGCCAGCAGCGGGGGACAGTCGAGATCTGGGGCCAACGTCCTGACTTTC
TRBJ1-1 TRBV30 many TRBD1 CASRTGGGTEAFF TGTGCCTCCAGGACAGGGGGAGGGACTGAAGCTTTCTTT
TRBJ1-6 TRBV6-2/TRBV6-3 - - CASSFRTDSPLHF TGTGCCAGCAGTTTCCGGACGGATTCACCCCTCCACTTT
TRBJ2-3 TRBV25-1 few - CASSDRTASTDTQYF TGTGCCAGCAGTGACAGGACAGCAAGCACAGATACGCAGTATTTT
TRBJ2-2 TRBV28 many - CASSLGGLATGELFF TGTGCCAGCAGTTTGGGGGGTCTCGCCACCGGGGAGCTGTTTTTT
TRBJ2-7 TRBV12-3/TRBV12-4 many - CASSLWQTSSYEQYF TGTGCCAGCAGTTTGTGGCAGACTAGCTCCTACGAGCAGTACTTC
TRBJ1-2 TRBV24-1 many - CATSALLGGYTF TGTGCCACCAGTGCCCTTTTGGGTGGCTACACCTTC
TRBJ2-5 TRBV3-1 many TRBD2 CASSQDRPTSGAQETQYF TGTGCCAGCAGCCAAGATAGGCCGACTAGCGGGGCACAAGAGACCCAGTACTTC
TRBJ1-5 TRBV28 many - CASRRVGPGWSNQPQHF TGTGCCAGCAGGCGGGTCGGGCCGGGGTGGAGCAATCAGCCCCAGCATTTT
TRBJ2-7 TRBV30 - TRBD2 CAWGRTSYYEQYF TGTGCCTGGGGTCGGACTAGCTACTACGAGCAGTACTTC
TRBJ2-5 TRBV20-1 many - CSANMKGQETQYF TGCAGTGCCAACATGAAAGGACAAGAGACCCAGTACTTC
TRBJ2-2 TRBV6-2/TRBV6-3 - TRBD2 CASRSYLAGGPGELFF TGTGCCAGCAGGTCCTACCTAGCGGGGGGGCCCGGGGAGCTGTTTTTT
TRBJ1-1 TRBV24-1 few - CATSAGFSGSTEAFF TGTGCCACCAGTGCCGGGTTCTCGGGCAGCACTGAAGCTTTCTTT
TRBJ2-3 TRBV6-5 many TRBD1 CASSYSGTGVADTQYF TGTGCCAGCAGTTATTCCGGGACAGGGGTTGCTGATACGCAGTATTTT
TRBJ1-6 TRBV30 many - CAWSVQSSPLHF TGTGCCTGGAGTGTACAAAGCTCACCCCTCCACTTT
TRBJ1-1 TRBV10-1 - TRBD1 CASSEARQGNTEAFF TGCGCCAGCAGTGAAGCCCGACAGGGGAACACTGAAGCTTTCTTT
TRBJ1-3 TRBV2 few - CASSPEGGLSGNTIYF TGTGCCAGCAGTCCAGAAGGGGGTTTATCTGGAAACACCATATATTTT
TRBJ1-2 TRBV10-2 few TRBD1 CASSPGGLANYGYTF TGCGCCAGCAGCCCAGGGGGCTTAGCTAACTATGGCTACACCTTC
TRBJ2-7 TRBV6-1 many - CASSDQGGSSYEQYF TGTGCCAGCAGTGATCAGGGGGGTAGCTCCTACGAGCAGTACTTC
TRBJ1-1 TRBV6-1 many - CASSERLSAFRNTEAFF TGTGCCAGCAGTGAGCGCTTATCAGCATTTCGGAACACTGAAGCTTTCTTT
TRBJ1-6 TRBV20-1 few - CSANGGQNSPLHF TGCAGTGCTAATGGGGGGCAGAATTCACCCCTCCACTTT
TRBJ2-2 TRBV2 few - CASSEDNTGELFF TGTGCCAGCAGTGAAGACAACACCGGGGAGCTGTTTTTT
TRBJ2-4 TRBV10-3 - TRBD2 CAISPGPRGDIQYF TGTGCCATCAGCCCAGGGCCTCGGGGGGACATTCAGTACTTC
TRBJ2-1 TRBV29-1 once TRBD1 CSVQDRATLQFF TGCAGCGTTCAAGACAGGGCGACCCTACAGTTCTTC
TRBJ2-5 TRBV7-3 many TRBD2 CASSPSGGARETQYF TGTGCCAGCAGCCCTAGCGGGGGGGCCAGAGAGACCCAGTACTTC
TRBJ2-1 TRBV2 many TRBD2 CASSLAVPSYNEQFF TGTGCCAGCAGTCTAGCGGTTCCTTCCTACAATGAGCAGTTCTTC